This T cell receptor (beta chain) was retrieved from a study of Graves' ophthalmopathy and Graves' hyperthyroidism. Regarding this clonotype: A junction end diverges from the germline sequence, so it may reflect a read error.

The CDR3 extends over 12 amino acids. Germline values: CDR1 MNHEY, CDR2 SVGAGI. For repertoire sequencing, the TCR beta CDR3 regions were amplified from RNA transcripts. The library came from an HTBI-primed first-round RT-PCR and a second-round multiplex PCR. TCRdb independently ran MiXCR on the multiplex PCR reads; one entry per CDR3 protein. The repertoire holds about 210,000 distinct CDR3 sequences, with under 30% as singletons. This TCR was recovered from a man in his forties or fifties with Graves' ophthalmopathy. The rearrangement links TRBV6-5 to TRBJ2-7; no firm D call. The sample taken for sequencing was peripheral blood. CDR3 sequence: CASSYPAGSEDF. CDR3 DNA sequence: TGTGCCAGCAGTTACCCCGCCGGGTCCGAGGACTTC.